A selection of T cell receptor beta chains follows, all from one sample in a study of early T cells in non-severe SARS-CoV-2 infection. MiXCR, applied by TCRdb to the 5' RACE reads, yields one record per CDR3 protein. The sample records tens of thousands of distinct CDR3 sequences, more than 5.5% being singletons. Specimen: whole blood, collected at baseline. The receptors originated from an adult who was a healthcare worker with PCR-confirmed SARS-CoV-2 infection or an uninfected control (not recorded which). The CDR3 runs from the conserved cysteine through the conserved F or W.

TRBV6-6	TRBJ2-1	CASSYPLRDYRNEQFF
TRBV28	TRBJ2-6	CASSFVSGPGANVLTF
TRBV10-3	TRBJ2-7	CATGRPSGSFYEQYF
TRBV7-2	TRBJ2-3	CASRTTGGTDTQYF
TRBV20-1	TRBJ2-6	CSARSGQPYSGANVLTF
TRBV20-1	TRBJ1-1	CSARSVSDRNTEAFF
TRBV9	TRBJ2-3	CASSGSMADTRYF
TRBV10-2	TRBJ2-7	CASTGSGTITYEQYF
TRBV9	TRBJ2-1	CASSPQGGTSGSNEQFF
TRBV20-1	TRBJ1-1	CSAELNTEAFF
TRBV28	TRBJ2-2	CASSLTRHGSAGELFF
TRBV3-1	TRBJ2-1	CASSEPGQVSYNEQFF
TRBV4-1	TRBJ2-1	CASSPGTGLAENKLFYNEQFF
TRBV11-2	TRBJ1-1	CASSEDMNTEAFF
TRBV6-2/TRBV6-3	TRBJ2-7	CASILAGDHEQYF
TRBV14	TRBJ2-1	CASSQWTSASYNEQFF
TRBV3-1	TRBJ2-7	CASSQVGLQPSKQYF
TRBV9	TRBJ1-5	CASSDNSNQPQHF
TRBV14	TRBJ1-2	CASSQVENRDRVYGYTF
TRBV4-2	TRBJ1-6	CASSQDSVNSPLYF
TRBV24-1	TRBJ2-4	CATSASGF
TRBV5-1	TRBJ1-4	CASSIRTGGEKLFF
TRBV28	TRBJ1-1	CASVPEEMNTEAFF
TRBV29-1	TRBJ2-3	CSVFTGSDTQYF
TRBV2	TRBJ2-5	CASSERTSRQGTQYF
TRBV7-2	TRBJ2-1	CASSLEANNEQFF
TRBV5-1	TRBJ1-1	CASSLQDRATEAFF
TRBV28	TRBJ1-3	CASSSSQGAGNTIYF
TRBV28	TRBJ2-1	CASVEVSGRKFF
TRBV5-1	TRBJ1-1	CASSFSGGNTEAFF
TRBV11-2	TRBJ2-1	CASSLAAVRFF
TRBV5-1	TRBJ2-2	CASSTARNTGELFF
TRBV28	TRBJ1-5	CASTGTGENQPQHF
TRBV29-1	TRBJ2-1	CSVPTDREGRDNEQFF
TRBV7-2	TRBJ1-5	CASSFRTGAFSNQPQHF
TRBV4-3	TRBJ2-1	CASSQDPADREQFF
TRBV18	TRBJ2-1	CASSPPMQGGNNEQFF
TRBV20-1	TRBJ2-3	CSARSGLAGGDTQYF
TRBV7-8	TRBJ1-4	CASSPEGEEKLFF
TRBV20-1	TRBJ2-1	CSARSLQGALGYNEQFF
TRBV5-1	TRBJ1-1	CASQTGDTEAFF
TRBV5-4	TRBJ2-3	CASSPEWTDSTDTQYF
TRBV19	TRBJ1-4	CASSEQGFTNEKLFF
TRBV20-1	TRBJ2-4	CSARDSLDRVVGIQYF
TRBV6-4	TRBJ2-3	CASSRTGMTDTQYF
TRBV5-4	TRBJ2-1	CASSSPTSRNEQFF
TRBV6-5	TRBJ1-3	CASSGMGANSGNTIYF
TRBV5-1	TRBJ2-7	CASSSGTGVGEQYF
TRBV28	TRBJ2-1	CASSPASGGTNEQFF
TRBV5-1	TRBJ2-1	CASSLGSGNRYNEQFF
TRBV12-3/TRBV12-4	TRBJ2-5	CASSRATSEETQYF
TRBV30	TRBJ2-7	CAWRASGLSYEQYF
TRBV12-3/TRBV12-4	TRBJ2-1	CASSLGVWYNEQFF